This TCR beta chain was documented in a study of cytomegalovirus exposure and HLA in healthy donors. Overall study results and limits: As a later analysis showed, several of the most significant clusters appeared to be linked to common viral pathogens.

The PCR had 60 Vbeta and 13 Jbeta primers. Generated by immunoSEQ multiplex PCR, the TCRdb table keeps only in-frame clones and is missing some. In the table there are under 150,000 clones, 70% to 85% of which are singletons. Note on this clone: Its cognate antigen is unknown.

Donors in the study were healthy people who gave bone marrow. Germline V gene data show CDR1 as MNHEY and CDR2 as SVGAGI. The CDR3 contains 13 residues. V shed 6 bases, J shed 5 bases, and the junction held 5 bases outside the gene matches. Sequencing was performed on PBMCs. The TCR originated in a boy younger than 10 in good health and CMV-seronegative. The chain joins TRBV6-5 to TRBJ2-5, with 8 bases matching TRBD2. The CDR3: CASSNGGEETQYF. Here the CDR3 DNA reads TGTGCCAGCAGCAACGGGGGGGAGGAGACCCAGTACTTC.